Here is one T cell receptor beta chain with its context. Its antigen is undetermined. These data come from a study of cytomegalovirus exposure and HLA in healthy donors. Findings and limits, study-wide: Sequences of the TCR beta chain were said to predict the HLA-A and HLA-B alleles of most subjects accurately. Another analysis was done later, and it associated 17,000 or so TCR beta sequences with HLA alleles at 0.05 false discovery rate.

Germline V gene lookup returns CDR1 SGHDN and CDR2 FVKESK. Germline trimming cut 5 bases from V and 7 bases from J; bases unmatched to any gene: 1. This CDR3 has 11 residues. The PCR made use of 60 Vbeta and 13 Jbeta primers. Assay: immunoSEQ multiplex PCR; the TCRdb copy retains only in-frame clones and omits some. Of some 200,000 clones in the sample, 81% were seen once. The chain combines TRBV14 with TRBJ2-5, with 7 positions matching TRBD2. Sequenced sample: PBMCs. The sequence came from a man aged 50 or older in good health and CMV-seronegative. This CDR3 reads CASSGGVTQYF. The CDR3 nucleotides are TGTGCCAGCAGCGGGGGGGTGACCCAGTACTTC.